The 21 T cell receptor beta chains in this list originate from one sample, sequenced in a study of tumor and adjacent non-tumor tissue in lung cancer (dated by TCRdb to the late 2010s). Library preparation used multiplex PCR. Sequencing was carried out with an Illumina HiSeq 2500. TCRbeta libraries were built by three rounds of nested PCR using primers (Table S4), following protocols modified from ARM-PCR. TCRdb applied fastp at Q25 and MiXCR to the public reads, then kept only in-frame beta chains. Rows merge per CDR3 protein into single entries with the most common DNA and genes. In this sample the table shows tens of thousands of distinct CDR3 sequences, roughly 56% of which occur a single time. Of the sample, around 20% falls within the top ten clones. RNA was isolated from bulk unsorted tissue, and RNA quality was assessed with a NanoDrop ND-1000 and an Agilent 2100. Sequenced material: lung tumor tissue. Receptor source: a man in his fifties with non-small cell lung cancer.

This clonotype was seen once. A junction boundary mismatches the germline segment, possibly from a read error. The rearrangement links TRBV30 to TRBJ2-3; D uncertain. The CDR3 is 15 residues long. Looked up from germline, CDR1 is GTSNPN and CDR2 is SVGIG (reference sequence). The CDR3 DNA reads as TGTGACTGGAATCCCACGAGCTCGATTAGGGATACGCAGTATTTT. The encoded protein is CDWNPTSSIRDTQYF.

This sequence joins TRBV20-1 and TRBJ1-3, with D hard to call. The CDR3 loop spans 11 amino acids. CDR1 and CDR2 from the germline V gene are DFQATT and SNEGSKA (reference sequence). The V and J ends lost 7 bases and 0 bases respectively, with 4 bases between them. DNA for the CDR3: TGCAGTGTCAACTCTGGAAACACCATATATTTT. Translated: CSVNSGNTIYF.

Comment on this clonotype: A read error may account for a junction end that differs from germline. The chain joins TRBV28 to TRBJ2-3; 8 bases fit TRBD2. Per the germline V gene, CDR1 is MDHEN and CDR2 is SYDVKM. The CDR3 extends over 14 amino acids. CDR3 sequence (DNA): TGTGCCAGCAGTTTTGTAGCGGGAACAGATATGCAGTATTTT. Translation gives CASSFVAGTDMQYF.

A few counts support this clonotype. A much larger clone lies a single base off, so this may be a read error. The V and J genes are TRBV6-1 and TRBJ2-2; D remains ambiguous. The CDR3 is made up of 14 amino acids. Germline V gene lookup returns CDR1 MNHNS and CDR2 SASEGT. Trimming took 2 bases from V and 7 from J, leaving 11 bases between them. CDR3 nucleotide sequence: TGTGCCAGCAGTGAAAACTGGGTAAACGGGGAGCTGTTTTTT. Protein product: CASSENWVNGELFF.

V gene TRBV23-1 combines with J gene TRBJ2-6, with no clear D. TRBV23-1 is placed among ORFs of uncertain function. The CDR3 sequence is 18 residues long. The CDR3 sequence: CQRLRQNIGSSGANVLTF. The CDR3 DNA sequence: TGCCAGCGCCTCCGGCAGAATATCGGCTCCTCTGGGGCCAACGTCCTGACTTTC.

On this clonotype: A much larger clone lies one base from this, so it may be a read error. The chain combines TRBV29-1 with TRBJ2-3; no definite D call. V was clipped by 4 bases and J by 4 bases, with 15 bases between them. Germline loops: CDR1 SQVTM, CDR2 ANQGSEA. The CDR3 has 14 amino acids. The CDR3 DNA sequence: TGCAGCGTTGCGGGCCCACCGAGCGCAGATACGCAGTATTTT. This encodes CSVAGPPSADTQYF.

This clonotype was detected a few times. A junction end diverges from the germline sequence, so it may reflect a read error. The V gene is TRBV11-2, the J gene TRBJ1-2, with D possibly being TRBD1 (6 bases). The CDR3 extends over 15 amino acids. Germline V gives CDR1 SGHAT, CDR2 FQNNGV. CDR3 region: CASSLVTGSDYGYAF. CDR3 sequence (DNA): TGCGCCAGCAGCTTAGTCACAGGGTCTGACTATGGCTACGCCTTC. Filled out from reference TRBV11-2 and TRBJ1-2, the complete variable domain reads EAGVAQSPRYKIIEKRQSVAFWCNPISGHATLYWYQQILGQGPKLLIQFQNNGVVDDSQLPKDRFSAERLKGVDSTLKIQPAKLEDSAVYLCASSLVTGSDYGYAFGSGTRLTVV.

Comment on this clonotype: Sequence at one end of the junction differs from germline and may be a read error. The chain combines TRBV6-1 with TRBJ2-7; D ambiguous. This CDR3 spans 15 amino acids. Germline V gene sequence: CDR1 MNHNS, CDR2 SASEGT. For the CDR3, the DNA is TGTGCCAGCGGTGAGGTTGTGAGTCTCTCCTACGAGCAGTACTTC. Translation: CASGEVVSLSYEQYF.

This clonotype was picked up a small number of times. The chain recombines TRBV5-8 with TRBJ2-3; D is unresolved. The CDR3 has 15 amino acids. Between the trimmed V and J ends, which lost 0 bases and 1 base, there was a span of 9 bases. The germline V gene has CDR1 SGHTS and CDR2 YDEGEE. CDR3 coding DNA: TGTGCCAGCAGCTTGGTTCGTTTCGGCACAGATACGCAGTATTTT. Encoded protein: CASSLVRFGTDTQYF.

This clonotype occurred a few times. One base away lies a much larger clone, so this may be a sequencing read error. The gene calls are TRBV10-3 and TRBJ2-2; D unresolved. From germline, CDR1 is ENHRY and CDR2 SYGVKD. V was clipped by 4 bases and J by 3 bases, with 6 bases between them. The length of the CDR3 is 13 residues. CDR3 loop: CAISATDTGELFF. The CDR3 DNA is TGTGCCATCAGTGCCACAGACACCGGGGAGCTGTTTTTT.

About this clonotype itself: The junction shows a germline mismatch at one end, possibly a read error. J is TRBJ2-2 and V is TRBV11-2; 9 nucleotides match TRBD2. From germline, CDR1 is SGHAT and CDR2 FQNNGV. This CDR3 is 16 amino acids long. The CDR3 sequence: CANSLRRGGLTGELFF. The CDR3 region has the DNA TGTGCCAACAGCTTACGGCGGGGGGGTCTCACCGGGGAGCTGTTTTTT.

The count of this clonotype is one. The chain is built from TRBV20-1 and TRBJ1-1; 8 bases align to TRBD1. With 4 bases clipped from V and 7 bases from J, the junction kept 8 bases outside the gene matches. CDR3 length: 13 amino acids. The germline CDR1 and CDR2 sequences are DFQATT and SNEGSKA (reference sequence). This CDR3 reads CSAKQGVSSEAFF. The DNA for the CDR3 is TGCAGTGCTAAACAGGGGGTTAGCAGTGAAGCTTTCTTT.

The gene calls are TRBV30 and TRBJ1-1; 8 bases agree with TRBD1. Unmatched junction bases numbered 9, after V lost 3 bases and J lost 9 bases. Germline loops: CDR1 GTSNPN, CDR2 SVGIG (reference sequence). The CDR3 spans 13 residues. The DNA for the CDR3 is TGTGCCTGGAGCACGCAACGACAGGGGAAAGCTTTCTTT. Translated: CAWSTQRQGKAFF. The complete variable domain, with remaining parts taken from reference TRBV30 and TRBJ1-1, reads SQTIHQWPATLVQPVGSPLSLECTVEGTSNPNLYWYRQAAGRGLQLLFYSVGIGQISSEVPQNLSASRPQDRQFILSSKKLLLSDSGFYLCAWSTQRQGKAFFGQGTRLTVV.

Details on this clonotype: This clone may be a read error of a much larger clone one base away. CDR3 nucleotides: TGTGCCAGCAATTCACAGGGACCCTACGAGCGGTACTTC. This encodes CASNSQGPYERYF. The gene calls are TRBV6-1 and TRBJ2-7; tentatively, D is TRBD1 (6 bases). Per the germline V gene, CDR1 is MNHNS and CDR2 is SASEGT. The CDR3 is made up of 13 amino acids.

In its sample, this clonotype was seen once. The conserved phenylalanine or tryptophan normally closing the CDR3 is absent here, so this likely arose from a read error. The chain recombines TRBV11-3 with TRBJ2-1; a possible D gene is TRBD2 (6 bases). The CDR3 is 15 residues long. Germline V lookup: CDR1 SGHNT, CDR2 YENEEA. Trimming left V 5 bases short and J 6 bases short, with 17 bases between. CDR3 sequence (DNA): TGTGCCAGCAGCCTAGCGAGTCAGGCTGTCAATGAGCAGTTCTTG. Amino acid sequence: CASSLASQAVNEQFL.

There are many counts of this clonotype. The chain carries TRBV29-1 and TRBJ2-7; unclear D gene. The CDR3 sequence is 12 residues long. Trimming pared 2 bases from V and 5 bases from J, leaving 10 bases between. In germline, CDR1 is SQVTM, CDR2 ANQGSEA. The CDR3 is CSVEPRPDEQYF. The CDR3, as DNA: TGCAGCGTTGAACCACGGCCCGACGAGCAGTACTTC.

The chain joins TRBV29-1 to TRBJ2-1, with a possible D match to TRBD2 (5 bases). CDR1 and CDR2 (germline): SQVTM, ANQGSEA. This CDR3 comprises 15 residues. Between the trimmed V and J ends, which lost 3 bases and 2 bases, there was a span of 14 bases. CDR3 coding DNA: TGCAGCGTTGAGCTAAGCGGTAACCCCTACAATGAGCAGTTCTTC. This sequence encodes CSVELSGNPYNEQFF.

A few counts support this clonotype. The chain joins TRBV7-9 to TRBJ1-4, with 9 nucleotides matching TRBD1. Germline values: CDR1 SEHNR, CDR2 FQNEAQ (reference sequence). The CDR3 has 15 residues. The J segment lost 10 bases and the V segment lost 3 bases, leaving 9 bases of the junction unmatched. The CDR3 loop reads CASSFGAGQGVKLFF. CDR3 bases: TGTGCCAGCAGCTTTGGAGCGGGACAGGGAGTAAAACTGTTTTTT.

About this clonotype itself: Its ends do not fully match the called genes, so a read error is possible. The rearrangement uses TRBV20-1 and TRBJ2-2; D may be TRBD2 (5 bases). CDR3 length: 15 amino acids. Germline V gene data show CDR1 as DFQATT and CDR2 as SNEGSKA (reference sequence). CDR3 residues: CSVSLHNSNTGELVF. As DNA, the CDR3 is TGCAGTGTTTCTCTTCACAACTCGAACACCGGGGAGCTGGTTTTT.

This clonotype came up many times. J is TRBJ2-1 and V is TRBV20-1, with D possibly TRBD2 on 5 matching bases. The CDR3 length is 16 residues. Trimming took off 2 bases at V and 0 bases at J, with 14 bases between the two ends. Germline V CDR1 and CDR2: DFQATT, SNEGSKA (reference sequence). The CDR3: CSARQPRLASYNEQFF. CDR3 in DNA: TGCAGTGCTAGACAACCCAGGCTAGCCTCCTACAATGAGCAGTTCTTC.

This clonotype occurred a few times. The rearrangement uses TRBV30 and TRBJ1-2; D is unresolved. V lost 5 bases, J lost 6 bases, and 7 bases lay in between. Germline loops: CDR1 GTSNPN, CDR2 SVGIG (reference sequence). The CDR3 is made up of 10 amino acids. This CDR3 is CAWGINGYTF. The CDR3 DNA is TGTGCCTGGGGAATTAATGGCTACACCTTC.